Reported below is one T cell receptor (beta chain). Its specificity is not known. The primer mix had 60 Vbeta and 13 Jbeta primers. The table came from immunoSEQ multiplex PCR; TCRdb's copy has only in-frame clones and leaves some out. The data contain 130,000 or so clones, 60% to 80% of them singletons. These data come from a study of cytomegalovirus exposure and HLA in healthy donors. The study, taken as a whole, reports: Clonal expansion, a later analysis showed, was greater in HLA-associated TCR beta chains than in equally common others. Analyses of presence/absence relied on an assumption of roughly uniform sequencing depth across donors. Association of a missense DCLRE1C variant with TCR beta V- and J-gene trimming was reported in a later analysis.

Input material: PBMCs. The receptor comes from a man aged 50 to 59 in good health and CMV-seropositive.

The CDR3 DNA is TGTGCCAGCAGCCGGGACAGTTATAATTCACCCCTCCACTTT. It translates to CASSRDSYNSPLHF. The chain recombines TRBV7-9 with TRBJ1-6, with 7 bases aligning to TRBD1. J gave up 4 bases and V 5 bases, and 2 bases lay outside the gene matches. CDR3 size: 14 residues. CDR1 SEHNR and CDR2 FQNEAQ come from the germline V gene (reference sequence).